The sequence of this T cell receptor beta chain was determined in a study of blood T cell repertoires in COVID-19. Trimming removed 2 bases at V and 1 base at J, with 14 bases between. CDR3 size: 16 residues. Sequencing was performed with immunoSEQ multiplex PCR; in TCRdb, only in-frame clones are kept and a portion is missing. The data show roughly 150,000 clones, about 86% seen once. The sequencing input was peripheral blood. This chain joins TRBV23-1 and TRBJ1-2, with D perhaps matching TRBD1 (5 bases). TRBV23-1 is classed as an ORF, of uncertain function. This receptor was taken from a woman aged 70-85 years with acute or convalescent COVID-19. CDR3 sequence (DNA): TGCGCCAGCAGTCAACCCACGGGACTCTTTAACTATGGCTACACCTTC. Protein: CASSQPTGLFNYGYTF.